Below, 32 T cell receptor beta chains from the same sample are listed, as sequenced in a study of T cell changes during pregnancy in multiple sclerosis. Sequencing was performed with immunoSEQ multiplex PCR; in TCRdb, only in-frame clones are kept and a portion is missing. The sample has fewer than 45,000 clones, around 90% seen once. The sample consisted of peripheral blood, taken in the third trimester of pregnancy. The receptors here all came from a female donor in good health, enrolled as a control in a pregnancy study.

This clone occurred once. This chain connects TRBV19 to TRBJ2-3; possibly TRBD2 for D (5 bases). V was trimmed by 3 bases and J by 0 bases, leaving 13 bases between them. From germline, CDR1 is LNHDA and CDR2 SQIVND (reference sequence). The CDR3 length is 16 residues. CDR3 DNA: TGTGCCAGTAGTATGCGGGTTCAAAGTAGCACAGATACGCAGTATTTT. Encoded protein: CASSMRVQSSTDTQYF. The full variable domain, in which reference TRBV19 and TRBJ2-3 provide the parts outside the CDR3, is DGGITQSPKYLFRKEGQNVTLSCEQNLNHDAMYWYRQDPGQGLRLIYYSQIVNDFQKGDIAEGYSVSREKKESFPLTVTSAQKNPTAFYLCASSMRVQSSTDTQYFGPGTRLTVL.

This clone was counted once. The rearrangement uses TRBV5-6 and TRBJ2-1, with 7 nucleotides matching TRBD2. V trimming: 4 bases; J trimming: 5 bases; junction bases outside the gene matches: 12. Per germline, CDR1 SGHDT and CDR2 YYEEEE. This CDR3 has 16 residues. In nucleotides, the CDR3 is TGTGCCAGCAGCGCGGGCATAGCGGGTCCCCACAATGAGCAGTTCTTC. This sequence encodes CASSAGIAGPHNEQFF.

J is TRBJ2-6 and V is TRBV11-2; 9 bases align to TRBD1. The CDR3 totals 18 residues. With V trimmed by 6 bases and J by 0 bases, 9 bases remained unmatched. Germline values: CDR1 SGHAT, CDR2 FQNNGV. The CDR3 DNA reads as TGTGCCAGCAGACGCCTGGGACAGGGCCACTCTGGGGCCAACGTCCTGACTTTC. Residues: CASRRLGQGHSGANVLTF. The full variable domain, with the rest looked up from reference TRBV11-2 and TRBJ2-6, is EAGVAQSPRYKIIEKRQSVAFWCNPISGHATLYWYQQILGQGPKLLIQFQNNGVVDDSQLPKDRFSAERLKGVDSTLKIQPAKLEDSAVYLCASRRLGQGHSGANVLTFGAGSRLTVL.

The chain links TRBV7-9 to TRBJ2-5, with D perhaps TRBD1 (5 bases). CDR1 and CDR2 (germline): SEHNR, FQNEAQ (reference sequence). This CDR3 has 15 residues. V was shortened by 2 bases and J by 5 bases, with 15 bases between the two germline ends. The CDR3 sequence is CASSLSRAFGETQYF. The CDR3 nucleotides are TGTGCCAGCAGCTTATCCAGGGCCTTCGGGGAGACCCAGTACTTC.

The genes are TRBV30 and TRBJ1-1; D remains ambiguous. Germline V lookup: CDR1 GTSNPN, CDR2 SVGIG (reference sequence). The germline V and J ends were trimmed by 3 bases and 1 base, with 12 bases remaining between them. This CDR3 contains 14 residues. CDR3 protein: CAWSPGRENTEAFF. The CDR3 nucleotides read TGTGCCTGGAGCCCCGGGCGGGAGAACACTGAAGCTTTCTTT.

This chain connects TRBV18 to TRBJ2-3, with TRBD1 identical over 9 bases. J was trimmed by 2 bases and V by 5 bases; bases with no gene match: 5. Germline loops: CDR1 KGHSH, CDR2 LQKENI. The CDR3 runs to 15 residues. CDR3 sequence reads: CASSSGTGLTDTQYF. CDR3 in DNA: TGTGCCAGCTCATCAGGGACAGGGCTCACAGATACGCAGTATTTT.

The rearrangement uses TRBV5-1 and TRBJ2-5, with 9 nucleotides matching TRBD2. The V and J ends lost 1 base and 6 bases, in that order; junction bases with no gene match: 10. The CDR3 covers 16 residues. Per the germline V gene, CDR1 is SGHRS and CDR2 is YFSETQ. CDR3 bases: TGCGCCAGCAGCTTGTTCAGCGGGGGGCGAGAAAAGACCCAGTACTTC. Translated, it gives CASSLFSGGREKTQYF.

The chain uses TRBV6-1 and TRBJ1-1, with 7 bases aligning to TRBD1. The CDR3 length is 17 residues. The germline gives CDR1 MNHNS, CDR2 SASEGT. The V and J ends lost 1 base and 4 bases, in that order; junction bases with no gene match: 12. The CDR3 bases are TGTGCCAGCAGTGAAGGAAATAACAGGGGACCTACCACTGAAGCTTTCTTT. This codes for CASSEGNNRGPTTEAFF.

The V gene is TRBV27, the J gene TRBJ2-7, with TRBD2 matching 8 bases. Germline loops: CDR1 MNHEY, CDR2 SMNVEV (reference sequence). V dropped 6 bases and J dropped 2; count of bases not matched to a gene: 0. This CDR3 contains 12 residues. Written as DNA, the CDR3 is TGTGCCAGCAGCGGGAGGGCCTACGAGCAGTACTTC. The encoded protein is CASSGRAYEQYF.

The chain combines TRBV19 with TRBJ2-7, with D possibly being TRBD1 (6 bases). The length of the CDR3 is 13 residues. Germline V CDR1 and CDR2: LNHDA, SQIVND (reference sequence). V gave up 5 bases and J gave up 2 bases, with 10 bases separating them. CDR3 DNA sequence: TGTGCCAGTAGTTTTGACAGGACCTACGAGCAGTACTTC. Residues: CASSFDRTYEQYF.

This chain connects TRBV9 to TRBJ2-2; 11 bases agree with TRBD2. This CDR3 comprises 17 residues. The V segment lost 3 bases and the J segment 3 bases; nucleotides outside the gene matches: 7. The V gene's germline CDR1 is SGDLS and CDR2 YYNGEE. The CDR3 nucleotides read TGTGCCAGCAGCGCCTCCCTAGCGGGAGGTCACACCGGGGAGCTGTTTTTT. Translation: CASSASLAGGHTGELFF.

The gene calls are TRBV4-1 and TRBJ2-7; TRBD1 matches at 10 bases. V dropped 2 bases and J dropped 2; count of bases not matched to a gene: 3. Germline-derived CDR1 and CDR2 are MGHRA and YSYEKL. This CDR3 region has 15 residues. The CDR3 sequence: CASSQYDRGPYEQYF. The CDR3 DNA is TGCGCCAGCAGCCAATATGACAGGGGGCCCTACGAGCAGTACTTC.

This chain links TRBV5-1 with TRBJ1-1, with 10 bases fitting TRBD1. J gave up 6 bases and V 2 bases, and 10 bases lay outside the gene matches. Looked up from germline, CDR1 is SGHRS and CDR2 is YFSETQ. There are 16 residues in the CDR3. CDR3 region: CASSFPETGGEPEAFF. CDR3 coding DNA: TGCGCCAGCAGCTTTCCCGAGACAGGGGGCGAACCTGAAGCTTTCTTT.

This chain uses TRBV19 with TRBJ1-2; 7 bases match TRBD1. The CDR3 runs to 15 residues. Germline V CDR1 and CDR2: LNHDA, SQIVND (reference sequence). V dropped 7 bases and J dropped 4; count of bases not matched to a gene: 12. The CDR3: CASMGGVTGSYGYTF. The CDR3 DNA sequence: TGTGCCAGTATGGGTGGTGTGACAGGGAGCTATGGCTACACCTTC.

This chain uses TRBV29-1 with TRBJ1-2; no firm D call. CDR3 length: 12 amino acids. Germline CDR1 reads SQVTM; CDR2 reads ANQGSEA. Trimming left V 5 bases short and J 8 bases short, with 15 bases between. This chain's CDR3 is CSVSVGVGGYTF. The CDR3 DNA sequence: TGCAGCGTTAGTGTCGGGGTAGGGGGCTACACCTTC. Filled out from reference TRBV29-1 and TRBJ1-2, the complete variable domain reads SAVISQKPSRDICQRGTSLTIQCQVDSQVTMMFWYRQQPGQSLTLIATANQGSEATYESGFVIDKFPISRPNLTFSTLTVSNMSPEDSSIYLCSVSVGVGGYTFGSGTRLTVV.

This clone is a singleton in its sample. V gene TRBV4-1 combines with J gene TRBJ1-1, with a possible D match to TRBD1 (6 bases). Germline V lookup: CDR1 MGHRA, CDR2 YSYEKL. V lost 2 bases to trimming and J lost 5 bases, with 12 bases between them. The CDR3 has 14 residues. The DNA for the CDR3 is TGCGCCAGCAGCCAACTGAGAGGGGGAACTGAAGCTTTCTTT. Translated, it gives CASSQLRGGTEAFF.

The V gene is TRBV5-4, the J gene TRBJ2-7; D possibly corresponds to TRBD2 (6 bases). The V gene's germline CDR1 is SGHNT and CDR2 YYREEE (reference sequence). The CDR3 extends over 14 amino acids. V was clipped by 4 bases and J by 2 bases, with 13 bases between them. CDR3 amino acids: CASSPRGSPYEQYF. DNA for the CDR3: TGTGCCAGCAGCCCACGGGGGTCTCCCTACGAGCAGTACTTC.

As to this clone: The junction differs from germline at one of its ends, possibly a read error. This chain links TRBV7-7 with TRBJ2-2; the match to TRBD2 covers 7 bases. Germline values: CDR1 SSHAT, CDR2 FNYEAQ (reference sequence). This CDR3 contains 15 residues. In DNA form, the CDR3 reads TGTGCTAGCAGCTTACGCGGGAGCGGCACCGGGGAGCTGTTTTTT. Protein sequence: CASSLRGSGTGELFF.

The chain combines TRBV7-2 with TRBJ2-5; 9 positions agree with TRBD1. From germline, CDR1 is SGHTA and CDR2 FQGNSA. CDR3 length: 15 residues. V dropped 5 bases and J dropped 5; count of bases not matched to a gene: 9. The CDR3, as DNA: TGTGCCAGCAGCCCCCCAGGGACAGGGAGGGAGACCCAGTACTTC. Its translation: CASSPPGTGRETQYF. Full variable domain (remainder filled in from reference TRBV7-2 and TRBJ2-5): GAGVSQSPSNKVTEKGKDVELRCDPISGHTALYWYRQSLGQGLEFLIYFQGNSAPDKSGLPSDRFSAERTGGSVSTLTIQRTQQEDSAVYLCASSPPGTGRETQYFGPGTRLLVL.

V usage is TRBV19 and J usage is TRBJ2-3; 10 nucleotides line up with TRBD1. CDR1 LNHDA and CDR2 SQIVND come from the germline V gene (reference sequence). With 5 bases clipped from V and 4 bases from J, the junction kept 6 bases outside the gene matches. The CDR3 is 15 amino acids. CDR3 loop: CASSPRTGGADTQYF. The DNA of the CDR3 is TGTGCCAGTAGTCCCCGGACAGGGGGGGCAGATACGCAGTATTTT.

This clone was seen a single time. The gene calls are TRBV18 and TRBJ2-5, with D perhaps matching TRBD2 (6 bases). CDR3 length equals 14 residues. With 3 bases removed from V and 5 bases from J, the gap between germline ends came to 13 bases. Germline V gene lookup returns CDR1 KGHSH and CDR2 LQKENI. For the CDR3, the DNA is TGTGCCAGCTCACCTCCAGCGGGCTATGAGACCCAGTACTTC. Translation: CASSPPAGYETQYF. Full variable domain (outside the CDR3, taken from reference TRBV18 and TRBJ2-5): NAGVMQNPRHLVRRRGQEARLRCSPMKGHSHVYWYRQLPEEGLKFMVYLQKENIIDESGMPKERFSAEFPKEGPSILRIQQVVRGDSAAYFCASSPPAGYETQYFGPGTRLLVL.

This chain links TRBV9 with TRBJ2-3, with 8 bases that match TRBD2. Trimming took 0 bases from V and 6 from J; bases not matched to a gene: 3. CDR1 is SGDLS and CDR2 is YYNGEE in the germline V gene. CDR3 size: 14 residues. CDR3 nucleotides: TGTGCCAGCAGCGTAGTCGTAGCGGGGGATACGCAGTATTTT. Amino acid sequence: CASSVVVAGDTQYF.

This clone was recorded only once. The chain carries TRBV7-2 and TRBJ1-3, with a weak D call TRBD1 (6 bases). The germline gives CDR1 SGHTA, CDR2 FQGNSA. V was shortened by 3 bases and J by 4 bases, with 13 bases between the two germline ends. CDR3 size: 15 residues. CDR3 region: CASSFGQGRGNTIYF. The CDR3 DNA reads TGTGCCAGCAGCTTCGGCCAGGGGAGAGGAAACACCATATATTTT.

The CDR3 is CASSERFHSNQPQHF. CDR3 DNA: TGTGCCAGCAGTGAGAGATTCCATAGCAATCAGCCCCAGCATTTT. V gene TRBV6-1 combines with J gene TRBJ1-5; D call uncertain. The CDR3 length is 15 residues. Trimming took 3 bases from V and 0 from J, leaving 9 bases between them. The germline CDR1 and CDR2 sequences are MNHNS and SASEGT.

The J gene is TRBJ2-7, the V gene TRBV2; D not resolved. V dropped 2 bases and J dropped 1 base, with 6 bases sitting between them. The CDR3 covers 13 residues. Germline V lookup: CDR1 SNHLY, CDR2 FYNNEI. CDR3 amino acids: CASSEPFSYEQYF. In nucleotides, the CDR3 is TGTGCCAGCAGTGAACCTTTTTCCTACGAGCAGTACTTC.

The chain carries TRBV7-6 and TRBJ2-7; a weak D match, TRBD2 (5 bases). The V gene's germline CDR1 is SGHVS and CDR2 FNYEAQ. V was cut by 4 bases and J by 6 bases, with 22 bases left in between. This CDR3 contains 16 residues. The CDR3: CASSSYPGDFRFEQYF. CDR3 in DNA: TGTGCCAGCAGCTCCTACCCCGGGGATTTTCGATTCGAGCAGTACTTC.

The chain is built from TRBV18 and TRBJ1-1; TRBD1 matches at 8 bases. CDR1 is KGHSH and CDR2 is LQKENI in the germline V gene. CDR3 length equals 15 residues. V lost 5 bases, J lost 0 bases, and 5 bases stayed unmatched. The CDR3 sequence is CASSSQGAMNTEAFF. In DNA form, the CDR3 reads TGTGCCAGCTCATCCCAGGGGGCAATGAACACTGAAGCTTTCTTT.

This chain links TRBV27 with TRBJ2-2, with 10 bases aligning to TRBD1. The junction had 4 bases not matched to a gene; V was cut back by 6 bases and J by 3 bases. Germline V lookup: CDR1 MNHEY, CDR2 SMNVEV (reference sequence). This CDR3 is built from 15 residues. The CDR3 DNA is TGTGCCAGCAGGGAAGGGACAGGGGACACCGGGGAGCTGTTTTTT. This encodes CASREGTGDTGELFF.

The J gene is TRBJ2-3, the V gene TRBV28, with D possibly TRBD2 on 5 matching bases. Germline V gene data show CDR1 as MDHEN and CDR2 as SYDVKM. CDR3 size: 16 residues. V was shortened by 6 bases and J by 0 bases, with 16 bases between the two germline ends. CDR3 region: CASSWRGPSSTDTQYF. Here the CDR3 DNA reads TGTGCCAGCAGCTGGCGCGGGCCGTCTAGCACAGATACGCAGTATTTT.

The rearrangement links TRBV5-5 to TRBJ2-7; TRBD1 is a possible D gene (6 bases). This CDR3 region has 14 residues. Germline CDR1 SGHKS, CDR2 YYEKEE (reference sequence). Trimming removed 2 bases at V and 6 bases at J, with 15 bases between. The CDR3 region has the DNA TGTGCCAGCAGCTTAGGTCAGGGGCTGCGCGAGCAGTACTTC. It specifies CASSLGQGLREQYF.

The CDR3: CASSQGDSGGYNEQFF. The CDR3 DNA sequence: TGTGCCAGCAGCCAGGGGGATAGCGGGGGGTACAATGAGCAGTTCTTC. This rearrangement joins TRBV4-2 to TRBJ2-1, with 10 positions matching TRBD2. The germline V gene encodes CDR1 LGHNA and CDR2 YNFKEQ. The CDR3 totals 16 residues. The J segment lost 4 bases and the V segment lost 3 bases, leaving 6 bases of the junction unmatched.

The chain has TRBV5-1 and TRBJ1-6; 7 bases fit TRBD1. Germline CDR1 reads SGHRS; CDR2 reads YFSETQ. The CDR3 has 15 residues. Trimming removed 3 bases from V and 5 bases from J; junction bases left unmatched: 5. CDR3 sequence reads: CASSSQGTDNSPLHF. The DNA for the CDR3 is TGCGCCAGCAGCTCACAGGGGACCGATAATTCACCCCTCCACTTT.